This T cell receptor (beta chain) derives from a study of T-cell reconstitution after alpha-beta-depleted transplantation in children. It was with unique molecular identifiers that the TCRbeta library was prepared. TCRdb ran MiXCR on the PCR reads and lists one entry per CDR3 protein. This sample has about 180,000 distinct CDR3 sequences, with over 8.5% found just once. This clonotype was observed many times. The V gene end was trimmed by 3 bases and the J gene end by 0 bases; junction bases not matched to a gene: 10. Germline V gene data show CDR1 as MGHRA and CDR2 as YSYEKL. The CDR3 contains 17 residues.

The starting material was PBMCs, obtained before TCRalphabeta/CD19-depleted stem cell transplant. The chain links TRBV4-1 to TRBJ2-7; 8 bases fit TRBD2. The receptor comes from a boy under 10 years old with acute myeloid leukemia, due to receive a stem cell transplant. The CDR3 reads CASSQTLTSASSYEQYF. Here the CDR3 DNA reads TGCGCCAGCAGCCAGACCCTGACTAGCGCGAGCTCCTACGAGCAGTACTTC.